Listed below are T cell receptor beta chains from one sample, sequenced in a study of blood T cell repertoires in COVID-19. This table comes from immunoSEQ multiplex PCR, and its TCRdb copy is limited to in-frame clones, with some not included. The sample has 180,000 or so clones, more than 65% seen once. The sequenced sample consisted of PBMCs or T cells enriched from blood (not recorded which). The receptors originated from a man aged 50 or older who had recovered from COVID-19. Both conserved end residues are part of each CDR3. A D gene is named only where the DNA matches it firmly. Clone sizes are given selectively: once, few, many, or a class where the clone is expanded.

j_call	v_call	clone_size	d_call	cdr3_aa	cdr3_nt
TRBJ1-2	TRBV6-5	NA	NA	CASSIRDSNYGYTF	TGTGCCAGCAGCATCCGGGACTCTAACTATGGCTACACCTTC
TRBJ2-3	TRBV6-6	NA	TRBD2	CASSYSRLAGADTQYF	TGTGCCAGCAGTTACTCTCGACTAGCAGGCGCAGATACGCAGTATTTT
TRBJ1-3	TRBV5-5	NA	NA	CASSWNPGHSGNTIYF	TGTGCCAGCAGCTGGAACCCGGGACACTCTGGAAACACCATATATTTT
TRBJ1-5	TRBV28	NA	NA	CASSLSPRGQPQHF	TGTGCCAGCAGTTTAAGCCCGCGAGGTCAGCCCCAGCATTTT
TRBJ2-2	TRBV5-1	once	TRBD1	CASSLEGQLGAGELFF	TGCGCCAGCAGCTTGGAGGGACAGTTAGGGGCCGGGGAGCTGTTTTTT
TRBJ1-1	TRBV10-3	NA	NA	CAISESPGRAEAFF	TGTGCCATCAGTGAGTCGCCAGGGAGGGCTGAAGCTTTCTTT
TRBJ1-5	TRBV27	NA	TRBD1	CASSLSGQGEPQHF	TGTGCCAGCAGTTTATCAGGACAGGGGGAGCCCCAGCATTTT
TRBJ1-3	TRBV5-1	NA	NA	CASSLTGPAGNTIYF	TGCGCCAGCAGCCTGACAGGTCCGGCTGGAAACACCATATATTTT
TRBJ2-7	TRBV7-2	NA	NA	CASSSSIGLFYEQYF	TGTGCCAGCAGCTCCAGCATTGGACTATTCTACGAGCAGTACTTC
TRBJ2-7	TRBV1	NA	NA	CTSSQIQAHEQYF	TGCACCAGCAGCCAAATACAGGCCCACGAGCAGTACTTC
TRBJ1-2	TRBV20-1	NA	NA	CSARWGVGYTF	TGCAGTGCTAGATGGGGGGTCGGCTACACCTTC
TRBJ1-1	TRBV29-1	NA	TRBD1	CSVGTGGRTEAFF	TGCAGCGTTGGGACAGGGGGGAGGACTGAAGCTTTCTTT
TRBJ1-2	TRBV28	NA	NA	CASSEGGYTF	TGTGCCAGCAGTGAGGGTGGCTACACCTTC
TRBJ1-1	TRBV12-3/TRBV12-4	NA	NA	CASRRQLNTEAFF	TGTGCCAGCAGAAGACAGTTGAACACTGAAGCTTTCTTT